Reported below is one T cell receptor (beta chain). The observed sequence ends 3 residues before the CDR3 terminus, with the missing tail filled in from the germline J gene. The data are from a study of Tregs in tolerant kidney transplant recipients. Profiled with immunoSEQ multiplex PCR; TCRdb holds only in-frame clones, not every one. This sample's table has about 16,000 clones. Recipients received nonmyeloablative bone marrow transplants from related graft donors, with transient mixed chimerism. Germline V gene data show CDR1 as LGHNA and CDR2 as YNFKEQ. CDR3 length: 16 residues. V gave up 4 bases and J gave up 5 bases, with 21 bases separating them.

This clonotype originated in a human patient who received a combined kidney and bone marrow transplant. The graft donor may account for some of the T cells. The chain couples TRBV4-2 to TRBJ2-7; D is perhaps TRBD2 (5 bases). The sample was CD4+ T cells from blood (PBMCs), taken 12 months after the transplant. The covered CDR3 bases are TGTGCCAGCAGCCCAACCCGAGACTATAGGTTCCACGAG. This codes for CASSPTRDYRFHE. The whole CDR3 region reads CASSPTRDYRFHEQYF.